Ten or more counts support the clone carrying this T cell receptor (beta chain). Its specificity is not known. Germline V gives CDR1 SGHVS, CDR2 FQNEAQ. Unmatched junction bases numbered 10, after V lost 6 bases and J lost 2 bases. The CDR3 length is 16 residues. TCRdb ran MiXCR on the RACE reads and lists one entry per CDR3 protein. The table records 330,000 or so distinct CDR3 sequences, about 6.3% of them present only once. The sample is drawn from a study of human T cells and chemical hapten exposure. Overall study: Patients, chiefly female, had alopecia areata, totalis or universalis. It was small differences in pooled library volume that mainly caused per-sample TCR yields to vary. Regarding the study as a whole: TCRs above 1 in 1000 frequency did not change with DPC sensitization.

Time point of the sample: patch test 2, 6 weeks after DPC sensitization. Documented treatment: therapeutic diphenylcyclopropenone sensitization with weekly scalp DPC. Blood was collected ahead of every patch test applied. The rearrangement joins TRBV7-8 to TRBJ1-3; TRBD1 matches at 7 bases. This receptor was taken from a woman under 30 with alopecia areata. Some clones in this sample may be carry-over from other donors' samples. The material sequenced was whole blood, taken in connection with sensitization to the hapten diphenylcyclopropenone (DPC). The CDR3 DNA is TGTGCCAGCAGTTCAGTACAGGGGTATGCTGGAAACACCATATATTTT. Amino acid sequence: CASSSVQGYAGNTIYF.